The present TCR beta chain was sequenced within a study of early T cells in non-severe SARS-CoV-2 infection. One entry per CDR3 protein results from TCRdb running MiXCR on the 5' RACE reads. Among tens of thousands of distinct CDR3 sequences listed, around 9% were seen once. This clonotype was recorded many times. In germline, CDR1 is SGHTA, CDR2 FQGNSA. The CDR3 sequence is 17 residues long. V lost 4 bases and J lost 0, with 17 bases in between. This clonotype was obtained from an adult who was a healthcare worker with PCR-confirmed SARS-CoV-2 infection or an uninfected control (not recorded which). V is TRBV7-2 and J is TRBJ2-3; possibly TRBD2 for D (6 bases). Material for sequencing was whole blood. The CDR3 sequence is CASSSHFGSGSTDTQYF. The CDR3 nucleotides read TGTGCCAGCAGCTCACACTTCGGGAGCGGAAGCACAGATACGCAGTATTTT.